Below, one TCR beta chain is given with its context. Its antigen is not identified. TCRdb re-called the 5' RACE reads through MiXCR, storing one row per CDR3 protein. The sample carries 200,000 to 300,000 distinct CDR3 sequences, 16% recorded once. This sample is drawn from a study of T-cell memory formation after mild COVID-19. Study-level points and caveats: In pre-infection memory, a portion of responding clones appeared, which suggested that cross-reactive memory joined.

Per the germline V gene, CDR1 is MNHEY and CDR2 is SVGEGT. Trimming shortened V by 5 bases and J by 2 bases, and 17 bases separated the two germline ends. There are 16 residues in the CDR3. The chain uses TRBV6-2 or TRBV6-3 and TRBJ2-3; D uncertain. Source material: PBMCs or a T cell subset sorted from them (not recorded which). The sequence derives from a man younger than 35 who had mild COVID-19 (a few samples of this study predate the infection). Cell type and time point are not known. The CDR3 DNA follows: TGTGCCAGCAGTACCCTGGTTACTATCCCCACAGATACGCAGTATTTT. This codes for CASSTLVTIPTDTQYF.